The rows below give T cell receptor beta chains drawn from one sample of a study of intratumoral heterogeneity in liver cancer. Generated by immunoSEQ multiplex PCR, the TCRdb table keeps only in-frame clones and is missing some. The sample gives under 7,500 clones, approximately 71% of which show up once; more than 35% is in the top ten. The sequences come from tumor tissue, collected before any cancer treatment. Source of these receptors: an older woman with hepatocellular carcinoma. Each CDR3 is given with its conserved first and last residue. D genes are given only for firm matches. A row's size may be missing; if present it is once, few, many or a size class.

clone size	V gene	J gene	D gene	CDR3 protein	CDR3 DNA
few	TRBV30	TRBJ1-5	-	CAWSVPWGVQPQHF	TGTGCCTGGAGTGTACCCTGGGGCGTCCAGCCCCAGCATTTT
once	TRBV7-3	TRBJ2-1	-	CASSLRKLDEQFF	TGTGCCAGCAGCTTACGGAAGCTGGATGAGCAGTTCTTC
-	TRBV5-4	TRBJ2-7	-	CASSRQAGAFYEQYF	TGTGCCAGCAGCCGACAGGCAGGGGCGTTCTACGAGCAGTACTTC
-	TRBV9	TRBJ1-2	-	CASSVGQGISEGYTF	TGTGCCAGCAGCGTAGGGCAGGGGATAAGTGAGGGCTACACCTTC
few	TRBV24-1	TRBJ2-3	-	CATSDPGDSGTDTQYF	TGTGCCACCAGTGACCCAGGGGATTCGGGCACAGATACGCAGTATTTT
-	TRBV18	TRBJ2-1	-	CASSPKRSNEQFF	TGTGCCAGCTCACCAAAGCGGAGCAATGAGCAGTTCTTC
few	TRBV19	TRBJ2-7	-	CASSIGLSNEQYF	TGTGCCAGTAGTATAGGGCTCTCTAACGAGCAGTACTTC
-	TRBV29-1	TRBJ1-2	TRBD1	CSAGTGSGYGYTF	TGCAGCGCCGGGACAGGGAGCGGCTATGGCTACACCTTC
-	TRBV24-1	TRBJ2-5	-	CATSDRRAHQETQYF	TGTGCCACCAGTGATCGCCGGGCCCACCAAGAGACCCAGTACTTC
-	TRBV25-1	TRBJ1-1	TRBD1	CASSAPTGGWSEAFF	TGTGCCAGCAGTGCACCGACAGGGGGGTGGTCTGAAGCTTTCTTT
-	TRBV4-1	TRBJ2-3	-	CASTTVGTDTQYF	TGCGCCAGCACCACCGTGGGGACAGATACGCAGTATTTT
medium-sized	TRBV5-4	TRBJ2-3	TRBD2	CASRLGSGGTDTQYF	TGTGCCAGCAGACTAGGGAGCGGGGGCACAGATACGCAGTATTTT
-	TRBV10-3	TRBJ2-1	-	CAISLRGDEQFF	TGTGCCATCAGTCTCCGGGGAGATGAGCAGTTCTTC
-	TRBV6-5	TRBJ2-4	-	CASSPRVWGDIQYF	TGTGCCAGCAGTCCCAGGGTCTGGGGGGACATTCAGTACTTC
-	TRBV7-9	TRBJ2-7	-	CASSSYYEQYF	TGTGCCAGCAGCTCCTACTACGAGCAGTACTTC
-	TRBV9	TRBJ2-7	TRBD2	CASSGRETSGSIDEQYF	TGTGCCAGCAGCGGAAGAGAGACTAGCGGGAGTATAGACGAGCAGTACTTC
few	TRBV20-1	TRBJ1-1	-	CSASRPTGMNTEAFF	TGCAGTGCTAGTAGACCGACTGGTATGAACACTGAAGCTTTCTTT
-	TRBV28	TRBJ1-6	-	CASSDSQEALHF	TGTGCCAGCAGTGATTCCCAAGAGGCCCTCCACTTT
-	TRBV7-9	TRBJ2-7	-	CASGDSYEQYF	TGTGCCAGTGGGGATTCCTACGAGCAGTACTTC
-	TRBV28	TRBJ2-1	-	CASSRNLRDEQFF	TGTGCCAGCAGCCGGAACCTTAGGGATGAGCAGTTCTTC
-	TRBV10-2	TRBJ2-1	TRBD2	CASRMGLTRDEQFF	TGCGCCAGCAGAATGGGACTAACCCGAGATGAGCAGTTCTTC
-	TRBV7-9	TRBJ1-2	TRBD1	CASSRGQGDYGYTF	TGTGCCAGCAGCAGAGGACAGGGAGACTATGGCTACACCTTC
-	TRBV27	TRBJ2-7	-	CASRKETGIYEQYF	TGTGCCAGCAGAAAGGAAACAGGGATCTACGAGCAGTACTTC
few	TRBV30	TRBJ1-1	TRBD1	CAWRGTGITEAFF	TGTGCCTGGAGAGGGACAGGGATCACTGAAGCTTTCTTT
-	TRBV28	TRBJ1-5	TRBD1	CASSLTGGRQPQHF	TGTGCCAGCAGTCTGACAGGGGGTAGGCAGCCCCAGCATTTT
few	TRBV3-1/TRBV3-2	TRBJ1-2	TRBD1	CASSQGTGDYGYTF	TGTGCCAGCAGCCAGGGGACAGGGGACTATGGCTACACCTTC
-	TRBV6-4	TRBJ1-1	-	CASRGVNTEAFF	TGTGCCAGCAGAGGGGTGAACACTGAAGCTTTCTTT
-	TRBV7-9	TRBJ2-3	-	CASSFRDFSSTDTQYF	TGTGCCAGCAGCTTCCGGGACTTCTCTAGCACAGATACGCAGTATTTT
-	TRBV5-1	TRBJ2-1	-	CASSVGTYNEQFF	TGCGCCAGCAGCGTCGGGACTTACAATGAGCAGTTCTTC
-	TRBV18	TRBJ2-1	-	CASSPLGGSYNEQFF	TGTGCCAGCTCACCACTCGGCGGATCCTACAATGAGCAGTTCTTC
medium-sized	TRBV6-5	TRBJ1-4	-	CASSYDGGEEKLFF	TGTGCCAGCAGTTACGACGGAGGAGAGGAAAAACTGTTTTTT
-	TRBV5-1	TRBJ2-7	TRBD1	CASSFKGTAGEQYF	TGCGCCAGCAGCTTTAAAGGGACAGCCGGCGAGCAGTACTTC
once	TRBV28	TRBJ1-4	-	CASSSSTGASEKLFF	-
-	TRBV6-1	TRBJ1-2	-	CASSETGSWGYTF	TGTGCCAGCAGTGAAACGGGGAGTTGGGGCTACACCTTC
-	TRBV10-3	TRBJ2-1	TRBD2	CAINSGTSGNEQFF	TGTGCCATCAACTCCGGGACTAGCGGCAATGAGCAGTTCTTC
-	TRBV5-6	TRBJ2-2	TRBD1	CASSFRQGNTGELFF	TGTGCCAGCAGCTTCCGACAGGGGAACACCGGGGAGCTGTTTTTT